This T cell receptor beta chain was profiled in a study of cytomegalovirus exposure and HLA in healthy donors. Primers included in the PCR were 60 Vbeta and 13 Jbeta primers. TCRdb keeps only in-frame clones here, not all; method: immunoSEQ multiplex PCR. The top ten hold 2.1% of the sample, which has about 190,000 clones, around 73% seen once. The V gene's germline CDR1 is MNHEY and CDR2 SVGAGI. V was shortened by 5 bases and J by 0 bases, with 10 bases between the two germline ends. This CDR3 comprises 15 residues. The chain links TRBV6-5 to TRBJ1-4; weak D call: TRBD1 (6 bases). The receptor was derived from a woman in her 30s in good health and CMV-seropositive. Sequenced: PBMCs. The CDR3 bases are TGTGCCAGCAGTGCACGACAGGCAACTAATGAAAAACTGTTTTTT. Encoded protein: CASSARQATNEKLFF.